The 30 T cell receptor beta chains given below trace back to one sample, sequenced in a study of T-cell memory formation after mild COVID-19. From the 5' RACE reads, TCRdb called clonotypes with MiXCR, one entry per CDR3 protein. The table shows about 250,000 distinct CDR3 sequences, with 15% occurring only once. Sample: PBMCs or a T cell subset sorted from them (not recorded which). The source of these receptors is an adult woman who had mild COVID-19 (a few samples of this study predate the infection). Cell type and time point are not known.

This clonotype was seen a handful of times. V and J are TRBV4-1 and TRBJ1-6; D uncertain. The germline V gene has CDR1 MGHRA and CDR2 YSYEKL. There are 15 residues in the CDR3. Between the trimmed V and J ends, which lost 3 bases and 8 bases, there was a span of 14 bases. The CDR3 DNA is TGCGCCAGCAGCCAGATGGGGTTCGCGGATTCACCCCTCCACTTT. Translating gives CASSQMGFADSPLHF.

This clonotype came up a few times. The CDR3 loop reads CASSSGQGQFTNEKLFF. The CDR3 bases are TGTGCCAGCAGTTCCGGACAGGGGCAATTCACTAATGAAAAACTGTTTTTT. The rearrangement uses TRBV12-3 or TRBV12-4 and TRBJ1-4; 9 bases are a match to TRBD1. CDR3 length: 17 amino acids. The V segment lost 4 bases and the J segment 2 bases; nucleotides outside the gene matches: 8.

V and J are TRBV4-3 and TRBJ2-3, with 11 bases that match TRBD2. There are 18 residues in the CDR3. The V and J ends lost 2 bases and 0 bases, in that order; junction bases with no gene match: 7. Germline lookup yields CDR1 LGHNA and CDR2 YSLEER. Here the CDR3 reads CASSQRGLADLSTDTQYF. In DNA form, the CDR3 reads TGCGCCAGCAGCCAAAGGGGACTAGCGGACCTTAGCACAGATACGCAGTATTTT.

This clonotype appeared a few times. J is TRBJ1-1 and V is TRBV7-9; D unresolved. The CDR3 runs 14 residues. Trimming left V 5 bases short and J 4 bases short, with 14 bases between. The germline V gene encodes CDR1 SEHNR and CDR2 FQNEAQ (reference sequence). The CDR3 DNA is TGTGCCAGCAGCCAAATAGGTTGGAGCACTGAAGCTTTCTTT. This gives the protein CASSQIGWSTEAFF. Looking up the rest from reference TRBV7-9 and TRBJ1-1 gives the full variable domain: DTGVSQNPRHKITKRGQNVTFRCDPISEHNRLYWYRQTLGQGPEFLTYFQNEAQLEKSRLLSDRFSAERPKGSFSTLEIQRTEQGDSAMYLCASSQIGWSTEAFFGQGTRLTVV.

The sample holds a few counts of this clonotype. This rearrangement joins TRBV6-5 to TRBJ1-5; D uncertain. CDR1 and CDR2 from the germline V gene are MNHEY and SVGAGI. V was clipped by 7 bases and J by 1 base, with 5 bases between them. CDR3 length: 12 residues. The CDR3 sequence: CASKASNQPQHF. The CDR3 bases are TGTGCCAGCAAGGCAAGCAATCAGCCCCAGCATTTT.

Ten or more counts support this clonotype. The V and J genes are TRBV7-3 and TRBJ2-1, with TRBD2 matching over 9 bases. In germline, CDR1 is SGHTA, CDR2 FQGTGA. CDR3 length: 15 amino acids. The trim removed 5 bases at V and 3 bases at J, leaving 5 bases unmatched. The CDR3 region is CASSPAGGNYNEQFF. The CDR3 nucleotides are TGTGCCAGCAGCCCAGCGGGAGGAAACTACAATGAGCAGTTCTTC.

The chain combines TRBV7-9 with TRBJ1-2; D may be TRBD1 (5 bases). Trimming left V 5 bases short and J 2 bases short, with 9 bases between. Per the germline V gene, CDR1 is SEHNR and CDR2 is FQNEAQ (reference sequence). The CDR3 loop spans 13 amino acids. The CDR3 reads CASSQTANYGYTF. The DNA of the CDR3 is TGTGCCAGCAGCCAGACAGCGAACTATGGCTACACCTTC.

In its sample, this clonotype was seen a few times. CDR3 protein: CASSSAGGATTSGSGGNIQYF. The CDR3 DNA reads as TGTGCCAGCAGTTCGGCAGGGGGAGCTACGACTAGCGGGAGCGGCGGAAACATTCAGTACTTC. The chain recombines TRBV27 with TRBJ2-4; the match to TRBD2 covers 12 bases. V lost 4 bases, J lost 6 bases, and 22 bases stayed unmatched. The CDR3 has 21 residues. Germline V gene sequence: CDR1 MNHEY, CDR2 SMNVEV (reference sequence).

This clonotype turned up a few times. V is TRBV5-1 and J is TRBJ2-1; D not resolved. The CDR3 sequence is 15 residues long. Germline CDR1 reads SGHRS; CDR2 reads YFSETQ. Trimming shortened V by 1 base and J by 0 bases, and 8 bases separated the two germline ends. Here the CDR3 DNA reads TGCGCCAGCAGCTTGTCTGGGATCTCCTACAATGAGCAGTTCTTC. This gives the protein CASSLSGISYNEQFF.

In this sample, this clonotype turned up a few times. This chain joins TRBV7-9 and TRBJ1-1; the D is unclear. Germline V gene lookup returns CDR1 SEHNR and CDR2 FQNEAQ (reference sequence). The V end was cut by 0 bases, the J end by 0 bases, with 11 bases between. The CDR3 covers 16 residues. The CDR3 DNA sequence: TGTGCCAGCAGCTTAGCAGGGTTTTGGATGAACACTGAAGCTTTCTTT. This sequence encodes CASSLAGFWMNTEAFF.

The gene calls are TRBV14 and TRBJ1-3, with D unresolved. CDR3 length: 16 amino acids. V lost 0 bases and J lost 0, with 9 bases in between. Germline CDR1 is SGHDN and CDR2 is FVKESK. The CDR3 reads CASSQEGSYSGNTIYF. The CDR3 DNA is TGTGCCAGCAGCCAAGAGGGCAGCTACTCTGGAAACACCATATATTTT.

The chain recombines TRBV20-1 with TRBJ2-5; 9 bases agree with TRBD2. CDR1 and CDR2 (germline): DFQATT, SNEGSKA (reference sequence). The CDR3 has 15 residues. V shed 5 bases and J 4 bases; nucleotides not matched to a gene: 11. Written as DNA, the CDR3 is TGCAGTGCTTATACTAGCGGGCGCCCCGGAGAGACCCAGTACTTC. It specifies CSAYTSGRPGETQYF.

The chain combines TRBV24-1 with TRBJ1-2; D unresolved. Trimming removed 3 bases at V and 5 bases at J, with 9 bases between. Germline lookup yields CDR1 KGHDR and CDR2 SFDVKD. The CDR3 sequence is 13 residues long. CDR3 in amino acids: CATSDGGRYGYTF. The DNA for the CDR3 is TGTGCCACCAGTGATGGAGGTCGATATGGCTACACCTTC.

In this sample, this clonotype turned up a few times. The genes are TRBV7-2 and TRBJ2-4, with D perhaps given as TRBD1 or TRBD2 (6 bases each). V was pared by 4 bases and J by 5 bases, with 9 bases between. CDR1 is SGHTA, CDR2 FQGNSA, per germline. The CDR3 covers 13 residues. The CDR3 DNA reads as TGTGCCAGCAGCTCGGGGGCCCAAAACATTCAGTACTTC. This encodes CASSSGAQNIQYF.

The gene calls are TRBV7-9 and TRBJ1-6; 7 bases are shared with TRBD1. Per germline, CDR1 SEHNR and CDR2 FQNEAQ (reference sequence). The CDR3 covers 16 residues. V shed 4 bases, J shed 2 bases, and the junction held 5 bases outside the gene matches. CDR3 bases: TGTGCCAGCAGCTCGGTACAGGGGCCCTATAATTCACCCCTCCACTTT. Translating gives CASSSVQGPYNSPLHF.

This clonotype came up many times. The chain is built from TRBV10-3 and TRBJ2-1; TRBD2 might be the D (5 bases). Germline loops: CDR1 ENHRY, CDR2 SYGVKD. This CDR3 region has 15 residues. V lost 4 bases and J 6 bases, leaving 16 bases between the germline ends. DNA of the CDR3: TGTGCCATCAGTGGAGGTACGGGAAGGGTCAATGAGCAGTTCTTC. Protein: CAISGGTGRVNEQFF.

The CDR3 loop reads CASSLSYRDSGTFF. CDR3 nucleotides: TGTGCCAGCAGTTTAAGTTATAGGGACAGCGGGACTTTCTTT. The chain is built from TRBV12-3 or TRBV12-4 and TRBJ1-1, with 7 bases aligning to TRBD1. The CDR3 extends over 14 amino acids. J gave up 12 bases and V 2 bases, and 12 bases lay outside the gene matches.

The chain carries TRBV7-6 and TRBJ2-1; 9 bases line up with TRBD2. V was clipped by 5 bases and J by 1 base; unmatched bases: 3. The CDR3 has 15 amino acids. Germline V gene sequence: CDR1 SGHVS, CDR2 FNYEAQ. DNA of the CDR3: TGTGCCAGCAGCCAAAGCGGGGGGTCCTACAATGAGCAGTTCTTC. This sequence encodes CASSQSGGSYNEQFF.

This chain links TRBV24-1 with TRBJ2-5; 9 nucleotides line up with TRBD1. Germline CDR1 KGHDR, CDR2 SFDVKD. J gave up 5 bases and V 7 bases, and 7 bases lay outside the gene matches. The CDR3 is made up of 14 amino acids. The CDR3 sequence: CATSATQGAETQYF. The CDR3 region has the DNA TGTGCCACCAGCGCGACACAGGGGGCGGAGACCCAGTACTTC.

In its sample, this clonotype was seen a few times. The V gene is TRBV18, the J gene TRBJ1-1; tentative D call: TRBD1 (6 bases). The germline CDR1 and CDR2 sequences are KGHSH and LQKENI. Trimming took 8 bases from V and 4 from J, leaving 17 bases between them. CDR3 length: 14 residues. In nucleotides, the CDR3 is TGTGCCAGCACACAGGGTGCCGTGGGCACTGAAGCTTTCTTT. Translating it yields CASTQGAVGTEAFF.

This clonotype was picked up many times. The rearrangement uses TRBV7-6 and TRBJ2-3; D might be TRBD2 (7 bases). The CDR3 contains 19 residues. Germline V gene data show CDR1 as SGHVS and CDR2 as FNYEAQ. V was trimmed by 4 bases and J by 0 bases, leaving 23 bases between them. CDR3 in amino acids: CASSWGDTAGSTSTDTQYF. The CDR3 DNA reads as TGTGCCAGCAGCTGGGGGGACACAGCGGGAAGTACTAGCACAGATACGCAGTATTTT.

The chain links TRBV29-1 to TRBJ1-4, with D hard to call. With 5 bases removed from V and 8 bases from J, the gap between germline ends came to 12 bases. CDR3 length: 12 amino acids. Germline CDR1 reads SQVTM; CDR2 reads ANQGSEA. CDR3 bases: TGCAGCGTTCATCTCGACAACGAAAAACTGTTTTTT. Residues: CSVHLDNEKLFF.

This clonotype was counted a few times. V usage is TRBV27 and J usage is TRBJ2-7; 8 bases are a match to TRBD1. There are 14 residues in the CDR3. The V gene end was trimmed by 5 bases and the J gene end by 3 bases; junction bases not matched to a gene: 6. Germline-derived CDR1 and CDR2 are MNHEY and SMNVEV (reference sequence). The CDR3 loop reads CASSNPRGHYEQYF. The CDR3 DNA reads TGTGCCAGCAGTAACCCCAGGGGGCACTACGAGCAGTACTTC.

The CDR3 nucleotides read TGCAGTGCTCCCGGGACTAGCCTGTATTTT. It yields the protein CSAPGTSLYF. The chain uses TRBV20-1 and TRBJ2-3, with 9 bases identical to TRBD2. V shed 5 bases and J 14 bases; nucleotides not matched to a gene: 5. Germline CDR1 and CDR2: DFQATT and SNEGSKA (reference sequence). This CDR3 spans 10 amino acids.

The sample holds many counts of this clonotype. V usage is TRBV7-6 and J usage is TRBJ1-6; 8 bases are a match to TRBD1. There are 18 residues in the CDR3. The ends lost 2 bases at V and 9 bases at J; junction bases unmatched: 15. Germline V CDR1 and CDR2: SGHVS, FNYEAQ. Here the CDR3 reads CASSLIPGTGEGGSPLHF. The CDR3 DNA reads as TGTGCCAGCAGCTTAATCCCTGGGACAGGCGAAGGGGGTTCACCCCTCCACTTT.

The chain couples TRBV6-4 to TRBJ1-5; D possibly corresponds to TRBD1 (6 bases). V dropped 4 bases and J dropped 10 bases, with 20 bases sitting between them. This CDR3 has 15 amino acids. CDR1 and CDR2 (germline): MRHNA, SNTAGT. The CDR3 protein is CASSAFGSGDFPQHF. The CDR3 nucleotides are TGTGCCAGCAGTGCCTTTGGGTCAGGGGATTTTCCCCAGCATTTT.

This clonotype was seen a few times. The rearrangement joins TRBV24-1 to TRBJ2-1, with 10 bases matching TRBD2. The CDR3 runs to 14 residues. Per germline, CDR1 KGHDR and CDR2 SFDVKD. Trimming cost V 4 bases and J 11 bases; bases outside gene matches: 7. For the CDR3, the DNA is TGTGCCACCAGTGAAACATCGGGACTAGCGAAGCAGTTCTTC. Translation: CATSETSGLAKQFF.

The chain employs TRBV19 and TRBJ2-1; either TRBD1 or TRBD2 may supply D (5 bases each). Germline-derived CDR1 and CDR2 are LNHDA and SQIVND (reference sequence). This CDR3 is built from 16 residues. Trimming pared 3 bases from V and 5 bases from J, leaving 17 bases between. The CDR3 region has the DNA TGTGCCAGTAGTATTGTGGGACCTGGGCAGAACAATGAGCAGTTCTTC. The encoded protein is CASSIVGPGQNNEQFF.

The chain carries TRBV27 and TRBJ2-1; D call uncertain. The CDR3 totals 13 residues. V lost 3 bases and J 4 bases, leaving 7 bases between the germline ends. Germline V lookup: CDR1 MNHEY, CDR2 SMNVEV (reference sequence). DNA of the CDR3: TGTGCCAGCAGTTTTGAAGGATACAATGAGCAGTTCTTC. Translation gives CASSFEGYNEQFF.

This chain connects TRBV20-1 to TRBJ2-7, with 9 bases matching TRBD1. CDR1 is DFQATT, CDR2 SNEGSKA, per germline (reference sequence). Trimming took 0 bases from V and 6 from J; bases not matched to a gene: 9. The CDR3 covers 15 residues. The CDR3 coding sequence is TGCAGTGCTAGAGATTGGGGGACAGGGTCCGCCGAGCAGTACTTC. Its protein is CSARDWGTGSAEQYF.